The 24 T cell receptor beta chains reported below all come from one sample, sequenced in a study of shared clonotypes between healthy human individuals. The method was immunoSEQ multiplex PCR; TCRdb's version includes in-frame clones alone and lacks a portion of them. The table includes over 1.4 million clones, approximately 96% detected once. Sequenced: naive CD4+ T cells sorted from blood. Subset given: CD45RA+ positively selected. The receptors come from a man aged 25 to 40 in good health.

V and J are TRBV5-1 and TRBJ2-1; 10 nucleotides line up with TRBD1. This CDR3 has 15 residues. V dropped 4 bases and J dropped 9; count of bases not matched to a gene: 10. Germline-derived CDR1 and CDR2 are SGHRS and YFSETQ. In DNA form, the CDR3 reads TGCGCCAGCAGCCCTATAGACAGGGGGCTAAGTGAGCAGTTCTTC. It encodes CASSPIDRGLSEQFF.

As regards this clone: The sample contains more than one DNA sequence encoding this CDR3. The J gene is TRBJ2-7, the V gene TRBV5-1, with D possibly TRBD2 on 6 matching bases. The germline V and J ends were trimmed by 0 bases and 5 bases, with 6 bases remaining between them. Germline CDR1 and CDR2: SGHRS and YFSETQ. The CDR3 is 12 residues long. The CDR3 DNA sequence: TGCGCCAGCAGCTTGGCGGGGGACGAGCAGTACTTC. This encodes CASSLAGDEQYF.

This clone was seen once. This sequence joins TRBV2 and TRBJ2-3, with unresolved D. The V gene's germline CDR1 is SNHLY and CDR2 FYNNEI. V gave up 4 bases and J gave up 4 bases, with 9 bases separating them. The CDR3 contains 13 residues. The CDR3 loop is CASSGWSADTQYF. CDR3 bases: TGTGCCAGCAGTGGGTGGTCCGCAGATACGCAGTATTTT. Full variable domain (missing parts from reference TRBV2 and TRBJ2-3): EPEVTQTPSHQVTQMGQEVILRCVPISNHLYFYWYRQILGQKVEFLVSFYNNEISEKSEIFDDQFSVERPDGSNFTLKIRSTKLEDSAMYFCASSGWSADTQYFGPGTRLTVL.

This chain uses TRBV9 with TRBJ2-2; D is ambiguous. The germline V gene has CDR1 SGDLS and CDR2 YYNGEE. V shed 3 bases and J shed 3 bases, with 12 bases lying between them. The length of the CDR3 is 15 residues. The CDR3 region has the DNA TGTGCCAGCAGCGCCCAGTCCCGCGACACCGGGGAGCTGTTTTTT. It specifies CASSAQSRDTGELFF.

The J gene is TRBJ2-5, the V gene TRBV19; tentatively, D is TRBD1 or TRBD2 (6 bases each). Trimming cost V 6 bases and J 5 bases, with 22 bases left between them. The CDR3 is made up of 16 amino acids. The V gene's germline CDR1 is LNHDA and CDR2 SQIVND (reference sequence). The CDR3 sequence is CASSLVGGTPIETQYF. In DNA form, the CDR3 reads TGTGCCAGTAGCCTGGTAGGCGGGACACCTATCGAGACCCAGTACTTC.

This chain joins TRBV25-1 and TRBJ2-1; 12 bases match TRBD2. J gave up 7 bases and V 4 bases, and 11 bases lay outside the gene matches. Germline CDR1 MGHDK, CDR2 SYGVNS. This CDR3 spans 17 amino acids. The CDR3 sequence is CASSAVAGLAGLNEQFF. The CDR3 DNA reads as TGTGCCAGCAGTGCGGTAGCGGGACTAGCGGGTCTAAATGAGCAGTTCTTC. The variable domain in full, with the rest retrieved from reference TRBV25-1 and TRBJ2-1, is EADIYQTPRYLVIGTGKKITLECSQTMGHDKMYWYQQDPGMELHLIHYSYGVNSTEKGDLSSESTVSRIRTEHFPLTLESARPSHTSQYLCASSAVAGLAGLNEQFFGPGTRLTVL.

The chain combines TRBV7-6 with TRBJ2-1, with a weak D call TRBD2 (6 bases). The CDR3 extends over 14 amino acids. V was pared by 3 bases and J by 6 bases, with 12 bases between. Per germline, CDR1 SGHVS and CDR2 FNYEAQ. CDR3 nucleotides: TGTGCCAGCAGCTTGGCGGGAAGGAGCAATGAGCAGTTCTTC. This translates into CASSLAGRSNEQFF.

The chain joins TRBV10-3 to TRBJ2-7; 9 nucleotides align to TRBD1. V lost 2 bases and J lost 0; bases outside the gene matches: 5. The CDR3 runs 16 residues. Germline CDR1 reads ENHRY; CDR2 reads SYGVKD. CDR3 bases: TGTGCCATCAGTGAGCACACGGGACAGGGCTCCTACGAGCAGTACTTC. Amino acids: CAISEHTGQGSYEQYF.

Notes on this clone: The identical CDR3 is also encoded by other nucleotide sequences in the sample. The chain is built from TRBV15 and TRBJ1-1; 8 bases are shared with TRBD1. Trimming removed 9 bases from V and 0 bases from J; junction bases left unmatched: 3. The germline CDR1 and CDR2 sequences are LNHNV and YYDKDF (reference sequence). CDR3 length: 13 residues. CDR3 bases: TGTGCCACGAACAGGGGGATGAACACTGAAGCTTTCTTT. Its protein is CATNRGMNTEAFF.

The J gene is TRBJ1-1, the V gene TRBV7-9; perhaps TRBD1 as D (5 bases). The CDR3 runs to 15 residues. Per the germline V gene, CDR1 is SEHNR and CDR2 is FQNEAQ (reference sequence). The germline V and J ends were trimmed by 8 bases and 0 bases, with 16 bases remaining between them. Here the CDR3 reads CASQQRAGLNTEAFF. In nucleotides, the CDR3 is TGTGCCAGCCAACAGCGGGCAGGGCTGAACACTGAAGCTTTCTTT.

The chain couples TRBV18 to TRBJ1-2; D might be TRBD1 (5 bases). V lost 0 bases, J lost 13 bases, and 18 bases lay in between. The CDR3 covers 14 residues. Germline V gene data show CDR1 as KGHSH and CDR2 as LQKENI. DNA for the CDR3: TGTGCCAGCTCACCACCGACGTCGGGGGGGGTGATCACCTTC. This gives the protein CASSPPTSGGVITF.

The chain couples TRBV21-1 to TRBJ2-2; the tabulated D call, TRBD1, remains unverified against the DNA. TRBV21-1 is a recognized pseudogene. The CDR3 totals 15 residues. The CDR3 DNA is TGTGCCAGCAGCTCTACCGGGACAGAGCCCGGGGAGCTGTTTTTT. Protein sequence: CASSSTGTEPGELFF.

The gene calls are TRBV29-1 and TRBJ1-4; TRBD1 might be the D (5 bases). The CDR3 is 12 amino acids. V lost 7 bases to trimming and J lost 5 bases, with 11 bases between them. From germline, CDR1 is SQVTM and CDR2 ANQGSEA. The CDR3 reads CSAGTLNEKLFF. DNA of the CDR3: TGCAGCGCTGGGACGCTGAATGAAAAACTGTTTTTT.

The chain couples TRBV6-6 to TRBJ2-7; a possible D gene is TRBD1 (7 bases). Trimming pared 6 bases from V and 7 bases from J, leaving 22 bases between. Germline-derived CDR1 and CDR2 are MNHNY and SVGAGI (reference sequence). The CDR3 is 15 residues long. Written as DNA, the CDR3 is TGTGCCAGCAGCCTACAGGGGCCCCCAGGGGGGGAGCAGTACTTC. Encoded protein: CASSLQGPPGGEQYF.

The count of this clone is one. The same CDR3 arises from other DNA sequences in this sample as well. The gene calls are TRBV7-9 and TRBJ2-5; D ambiguous. Germline values: CDR1 SEHNR, CDR2 FQNEAQ (reference sequence). This CDR3 is built from 12 residues. The germline V and J ends were trimmed by 2 bases and 4 bases, with 5 bases remaining between them. The CDR3 loop reads CASSLRSETQYF. Written as DNA, the CDR3 is TGTGCCAGCAGCTTAAGATCAGAGACCCAGTACTTC. Complete variable domain (other parts from reference TRBV7-9 and TRBJ2-5): DTGVSQNPRHKITKRGQNVTFRCDPISEHNRLYWYRQTLGQGPEFLTYFQNEAQLEKSRLLSDRFSAERPKGSFSTLEIQRTEQGDSAMYLCASSLRSETQYFGPGTRLLVL.

This chain links TRBV5-4 with TRBJ1-1; 7 positions agree with TRBD1. The CDR3 sequence is 15 residues long. Looked up from germline, CDR1 is SGHNT and CDR2 is YYREEE (reference sequence). Unmatched junction bases numbered 9, after V lost 3 bases and J lost 4 bases. Here the CDR3 reads CASSSQTGLGTEAFF. CDR3 bases: TGTGCCAGCAGCTCCCAGACAGGGTTGGGCACTGAAGCTTTCTTT.

The chain has TRBV15 and TRBJ1-5; weak D call: TRBD1 (5 bases). The CDR3 covers 15 residues. CDR1 is LNHNV, CDR2 YYDKDF, per germline (reference sequence). V shed 3 bases and J shed 2 bases, with 11 bases lying between them. This CDR3 reads CATSSGVGGNQPQHF. The CDR3 DNA sequence: TGTGCCACCAGCAGCGGGGTAGGGGGCAATCAGCCCCAGCATTTT.

The chain recombines TRBV29-1 with TRBJ2-5; D remains ambiguous. Trimming stripped 3 bases from V and 5 bases from J, with 10 bases between. Per the germline V gene, CDR1 is SQVTM and CDR2 is ANQGSEA. The CDR3 contains 12 residues. The CDR3 coding sequence is TGCAGCGTTGAGTCCCCGAGGGAGACCCAGTACTTC. Residues: CSVESPRETQYF.

The chain uses TRBV30 and TRBJ1-5; D may be TRBD1 (5 bases). This CDR3 region has 18 residues. The V end was cut by 2 bases, the J end by 1 base, with 21 bases between. Looked up from germline, CDR1 is GTSNPN and CDR2 is SVGIG (reference sequence). CDR3: CAWSKVPGPSPSNQPQHF. The CDR3 bases are TGTGCCTGGAGTAAGGTACCAGGGCCCTCTCCGAGCAATCAGCCCCAGCATTTT.

Note on this clone: Other DNA sequences in the same sample also yield this CDR3. The V call is TRBV9, the J call TRBJ2-1; D is undetermined. The CDR3 runs 14 residues. CDR1 and CDR2 (germline): SGDLS, YYNGEE. V was clipped by 0 bases and J by 4 bases, with 8 bases between them. CDR3 in DNA: TGTGCCAGCAGCGTAGACTCCTTTTACAATGAGCAGTTCTTC. It translates to CASSVDSFYNEQFF.

The rearrangement joins TRBV11-2 to TRBJ2-7; the match to TRBD2 covers 12 bases. Trimming removed 5 bases from V and 0 bases from J; junction bases left unmatched: 5. The CDR3 is made up of 16 amino acids. Per germline, CDR1 SGHAT and CDR2 FQNNGV. CDR3 sequence reads: CASSHRLAGVSYEQYF. As DNA, the CDR3 is TGTGCCAGCAGCCACCGACTAGCGGGAGTCTCCTACGAGCAGTACTTC.

The V gene is TRBV2, the J gene TRBJ2-2; 7 bases fit TRBD2. This CDR3 contains 16 residues. Germline V gene lookup returns CDR1 SNHLY and CDR2 FYNNEI. Losses at the gene ends were 4 bases for V and 1 base for J; bases not matched to a gene: 6. CDR3 DNA sequence: TGTGCCAGCAGTGGAAGCGGGACTCGGAACACCGGGGAGCTGTTTTTT. It is translated as CASSGSGTRNTGELFF.

As for this clone: This sample also contains other DNA sequences that code for the same CDR3. J is TRBJ2-1 and V is TRBV9, with a weak D call TRBD2 (5 bases). This CDR3 is 13 amino acids long. Germline V CDR1 and CDR2: SGDLS, YYNGEE. Deletions cut 0 bases from V and 9 bases from J, with 10 bases between. The CDR3 coding sequence is TGTGCCAGCAGCGTAGTGGGAGCGTCTGAGCAGTTCTTC. It is translated as CASSVVGASEQFF.

The rearrangement uses TRBV7-9 and TRBJ2-2, with 9 bases lining up with TRBD2. The trim removed 5 bases at V and 5 bases at J, leaving 9 bases unmatched. Germline assignment: CDR1 SEHNR and CDR2 FQNEAQ (reference sequence). CDR3 length: 16 amino acids. Here the CDR3 reads CASSIIAGARTGELFF. The CDR3 DNA follows: TGTGCCAGCAGCATAATAGCGGGAGCGCGGACCGGGGAGCTGTTTTTT.